A single sample is the source of the 22 T cell receptor beta chains below, sequenced in a study of beta chain features in type 1 diabetes. Expressed TCRB transcripts were sequenced because the isolated RNA had all been reverse transcribed beforehand. Profiling relied on immunoSEQ multiplex PCR, and the TCRdb table lists in-frame clones only, not all of them. The sample has 900,000 or so clones; roughly 15% are singletons. The sequenced sample was naive CD4+ T cells from blood. The source is a woman in her late teens or twenties in good health.

The chain employs TRBV1 and TRBJ2-1. TRBV1 is described as a pseudogene. The CDR3 is 16 amino acids. Written as DNA, the CDR3 is TGCACCAGCAGCCGGGGGCGGGATATTGGCTACAATGAGCAGTTCTTC. It translates to CTSSRGRDIGYNEQFF.

This clone was picked up a small number of times. The chain uses TRBV7-8 and TRBJ2-4; 7 nucleotides line up with TRBD2. Germline V gives CDR1 SGHVS, CDR2 FQNEAQ. J lost 7 bases, V lost 1 base, and 4 bases had no gene match. There are 14 residues in the CDR3. The CDR3 DNA is TGTGCCAGCAGCTTAGACGGGGGGAGCAACATTCAGTACTTC. Translation gives CASSLDGGSNIQYF.

With respect to this clone: A read error may produce the germline difference seen at one junction end. J is TRBJ2-3 and V is TRBV6-5; TRBD1 or TRBD2 may be the D gene (5 bases each). The CDR3 loop spans 13 amino acids. Looked up from germline, CDR1 is MNHEY and CDR2 is SVGAGI. The CDR3: CASSYSRDLPGQF. The CDR3 DNA reads TGTGCCAGCAGTTACTCGAGGGACCTCCCCGGGCAGTTT.

This clone appeared a few times. The chain recombines TRBV7-9 with TRBJ2-1, with a weak D call TRBD2 (5 bases). V lost 3 bases and J 6 bases, leaving 15 bases between the germline ends. Germline loops: CDR1 SEHNR, CDR2 FQNEAQ (reference sequence). The CDR3 covers 15 residues. For the CDR3, the DNA is TGTGCCAGCAGCTTGAGTACTGCCGGGGTCAATGAGCAGTTCTTC. Translation gives CASSLSTAGVNEQFF.

This clone was detected a few times. The rearrangement uses TRBV7-8 and TRBJ2-1; the D is unclear. Per germline, CDR1 SGHVS and CDR2 FQNEAQ. Trimming left V 5 bases short and J 2 bases short, with 16 bases between. This CDR3 has 16 residues. DNA for the CDR3: TGTGCCAGCAGCCTTAGCCGGGTTCCGACCTACAATGAGCAGTTCTTC. Translating gives CASSLSRVPTYNEQFF.

The chain is built from TRBV5-1 and TRBJ1-2; D might be TRBD1 (5 bases). The CDR3 length is 13 residues. The ends were cut back, 3 bases at V and 2 bases at J, with 8 bases in the middle. Germline V gives CDR1 SGHRS, CDR2 YFSETQ. Here the CDR3 DNA reads TGCGCCAGCAGCTCGACAGTAAACTATGGCTACACCTTC. This gives the protein CASSSTVNYGYTF. The full variable domain, completed using reference TRBV5-1 and TRBJ1-2, is KAGVTQTPRYLIKTRGQQVTLSCSPISGHRSVSWYQQTPGQGLQFLFEYFSETQRNKGNFPGRFSGRQFSNSRSEMNVSTLELGDSALYLCASSSTVNYGYTFGSGTRLTVV.

Notes on this clone: The same CDR3 also results from other DNA sequences found in this sample. The rearrangement uses TRBV28 and TRBJ1-1; TRBD1 agrees at 7 bases. Germline CDR1 reads MDHEN; CDR2 reads SYDVKM. The length of the CDR3 is 14 residues. V dropped 2 bases and J dropped 5; count of bases not matched to a gene: 5. The CDR3 DNA reads TGTGCCAGCAGTTTAGGGCAGGGGGGGACTGAAGCTTTCTTT. As protein: CASSLGQGGTEAFF.

The CDR3 DNA reads TGTGCCAGCCTACTAGCGGGAGGGCCCGAAGTTTACAATGAGCAGTTCTTC. This sequence encodes CASLLAGGPEVYNEQFF. The chain combines TRBV28 with TRBJ2-1; 13 nucleotides line up with TRBD2. The CDR3 sequence is 17 residues long. The germline V gene has CDR1 MDHEN and CDR2 SYDVKM. J was trimmed by 4 bases and V by 8 bases; bases with no gene match: 11.

Only a few counts were recorded for this clone. The chain is built from TRBV7-3 and TRBJ2-6; a possible D gene is TRBD1 (5 bases). The CDR3 totals 19 residues. Trimming cost V 2 bases and J 4 bases, with 21 bases left between them. The germline CDR1 and CDR2 sequences are SGHTA and FQGTGA. CDR3: CASSLLTVIMGSGANVLTF. For the CDR3, the DNA is TGTGCCAGCAGCTTATTGACAGTAATTATGGGCTCCGGGGCCAACGTCCTGACTTTC.

This chain joins TRBV7-2 and TRBJ2-7; 8 bases align to TRBD1. The CDR3 is 15 amino acids. Trimming took 5 bases from V and 3 from J; bases not matched to a gene: 9. CDR1 is SGHTA and CDR2 is FQGNSA in the germline V gene. The CDR3 spells CASSGVVGQGYEQYF. CDR3 DNA sequence: TGTGCCAGCAGCGGTGTGGTTGGACAGGGCTACGAGCAGTACTTC.

This clone was detected a few times. The chain is built from TRBV2 and TRBJ2-3; 8 nucleotides match TRBD2. Germline trimming cut 7 bases from V and 5 bases from J; bases unmatched to any gene: 5. The CDR3 extends over 13 amino acids. Germline V gene lookup returns CDR1 SNHLY and CDR2 FYNNEI. The CDR3: CASTLAGRDTQYF. As DNA, the CDR3 is TGTGCCAGCACCTTAGCGGGGCGAGATACGCAGTATTTT.

This clone has only a few counts. The chain joins TRBV7-2 to TRBJ2-1; 7 bases agree with TRBD2. This CDR3 has 15 residues. Per germline, CDR1 SGHTA and CDR2 FQGNSA. V gave up 2 bases and J gave up 4 bases; unmatched junction bases: 5. The DNA for the CDR3 is TGTGCCAGCAGCTTACTAGCGGTAGTTTACAATGAGCAGTTCTTC. It specifies CASSLLAVVYNEQFF.

There are a few counts of this clone. Other DNA sequences in the same sample also yield this CDR3. The chain recombines TRBV18 with TRBJ2-1; TRBD2 matches at 7 bases. The CDR3 is made up of 13 amino acids. In germline, CDR1 is KGHSH, CDR2 LQKENI. V trimming: 1 base; J trimming: 7 bases; junction bases outside the gene matches: 1. The CDR3 spells CASSPREGNEQFF. The CDR3, as DNA: TGTGCCAGCTCACCACGGGAGGGGAATGAGCAGTTCTTC.

The chain joins TRBV6-6 to TRBJ1-5; D possibly corresponds to TRBD1 (6 bases). The germline V gene encodes CDR1 MNHNY and CDR2 SVGAGI (reference sequence). V lost 6 bases, J lost 7 bases, and 19 bases lay in between. The CDR3 has 15 residues. CDR3 DNA: TGTGCCAGCAGATCTCCCACAGGTGACAGGCAGCCCCAGCATTTT. It translates to CASRSPTGDRQPQHF.

V usage is TRBV7-9 and J usage is TRBJ1-5; 7 nucleotides align to TRBD1. Losses at the gene ends were 5 bases for V and 3 bases for J; bases not matched to a gene: 7. Germline values: CDR1 SEHNR, CDR2 FQNEAQ (reference sequence). The CDR3 consists of 15 residues. The CDR3 nucleotides are TGTGCCAGCAGCAGGGACAGCTCCCCCAATCAGCCCCAGCATTTT. As protein: CASSRDSSPNQPQHF.

In this sample, this clone turned up a few times. The chain joins TRBV11-2 to TRBJ2-7; TRBD1 might be the D (6 bases). From germline, CDR1 is SGHAT and CDR2 FQNNGV. V lost 1 base and J 0 bases, leaving 13 bases between the germline ends. The CDR3 is 16 amino acids. CDR3 sequence: CASSLGRGSISYEQYF. In DNA, the CDR3 is TGTGCCAGCAGCTTAGGTAGGGGGTCGATCTCCTACGAGCAGTACTTC. The full variable domain, rest sourced from reference TRBV11-2 and TRBJ2-7, is EAGVAQSPRYKIIEKRQSVAFWCNPISGHATLYWYQQILGQGPKLLIQFQNNGVVDDSQLPKDRFSAERLKGVDSTLKIQPAKLEDSAVYLCASSLGRGSISYEQYFGPGTRLTVT.

This clone was observed a few times. The rearrangement links TRBV5-1 to TRBJ2-5; the D is unclear. The CDR3 loop spans 13 amino acids. Trimming pared 5 bases from V and 4 bases from J, leaving 12 bases between. Germline assignment: CDR1 SGHRS and CDR2 YFSETQ. The CDR3 loop is CASSPGFGETQYF. In DNA form, the CDR3 reads TGCGCCAGCAGTCCAGGTTTCGGAGAGACCCAGTACTTC.

This clone has a handful of counts. The chain employs TRBV5-1 and TRBJ2-1; TRBD2 might be the D (5 bases). Per the germline V gene, CDR1 is SGHRS and CDR2 is YFSETQ. Trimming left V 0 bases short and J 9 bases short, with 16 bases between. This CDR3 has 15 amino acids. The CDR3 region is CASSLVGGGRGEQFF. In DNA, the CDR3 is TGCGCCAGCAGCTTGGTAGGCGGAGGACGGGGTGAGCAGTTCTTC.

The gene calls are TRBV29-1 and TRBJ2-7, with 8 bases matching TRBD1. V gave up 7 bases and J gave up 2 bases; unmatched junction bases: 13. The CDR3 has 15 residues. Germline V gene lookup returns CDR1 SQVTM and CDR2 ANQGSEA. In DNA form, the CDR3 reads TGCAGCGCCTTGTCCCGCTACAGGGGGGCCTACGAGCAGTACTTC. Its translation is CSALSRYRGAYEQYF.

The chain uses TRBV13 and TRBJ2-7; 7 positions match TRBD1. CDR3 length: 15 amino acids. Germline trimming cut 3 bases from V and 4 bases from J; bases unmatched to any gene: 9. In germline, CDR1 is PRHDT, CDR2 FYEKMQ (reference sequence). CDR3 region: CASSFRTGRAYEQYF. For the CDR3, the DNA is TGTGCCAGCAGCTTCCGGACAGGTCGGGCTTACGAGCAGTACTTC.

V gene TRBV20-1 combines with J gene TRBJ2-1; perhaps TRBD1 as D (5 bases). Per germline, CDR1 DFQATT and CDR2 SNEGSKA (reference sequence). The CDR3 loop spans 11 amino acids. The V end was cut by 6 bases, the J end by 9 bases, with 12 bases between. CDR3 region: CSALSGAEQFF. CDR3 in DNA: TGCAGTGCCCTCAGTGGGGCTGAGCAGTTCTTC.

This clone was counted only a few times. This chain uses TRBV15 with TRBJ1-1; tentative D call: TRBD1 (5 bases). This CDR3 comprises 17 residues. Germline-derived CDR1 and CDR2 are LNHNV and YYDKDF (reference sequence). V lost 0 bases, J lost 4 bases, and 18 bases lay in between. CDR3 in DNA: TGTGCCACCAGCAGAGATTGGGTAGCGCAGGGCGGCACTGAAGCTTTCTTT. It yields the protein CATSRDWVAQGGTEAFF.